This T cell receptor (beta chain) comes out of a study of blood T cell repertoires in COVID-19. This clone was seen just once. Method: immunoSEQ multiplex PCR; TCRdb's copy keeps in-frame clones and lacks some. The sample lists 70,000 or so clones; 90% were seen once. The V gene's germline CDR1 is SGDLS and CDR2 YYNGEE. V shed 5 bases and J shed 0 bases, with 8 bases lying between them. This CDR3 comprises 14 residues. This chain links TRBV9 with TRBJ1-4; no definite D call. The sequencing sample was made of peripheral blood. The sequence was obtained from a woman under 30 with acute or convalescent COVID-19. The CDR3 sequence: CASSRSPTNEKLFF. CDR3 nucleotide sequence: TGTGCCAGCAGTAGATCCCCAACTAATGAAAAACTGTTTTTT.